The next 5 T cell receptor beta chains were all read from a single sample in a study of blood T cell repertoires in COVID-19. This table comes from immunoSEQ multiplex PCR, and its TCRdb copy is limited to in-frame clones, with some not included. This sample has about 270,000 clones; around nine tenths occur once, and the top ten carry roughly 8%. Sequencing was done on a sample of peripheral blood. All receptors come from a middle-aged man with active or convalescent COVID-19.

The V call is TRBV23-1, the J call TRBJ1-1, with unresolved D. TRBV23-1 carries the ORF label, with uncertain function. The V end was cut by 3 bases, the J end by 0 bases, with 8 bases between. The CDR3 contains 14 residues. In nucleotides, the CDR3 is TGCGCCAGCAGTCATCACGAGATGAACACTGAAGCTTTCTTT. This codes for CASSHHEMNTEAFF.

The chain joins TRBV5-1 to TRBJ1-1; weak D call: TRBD1 (5 bases). V lost 8 bases and J lost 0, with 11 bases in between. CDR1 is SGHRS, CDR2 YFSETQ, per germline. The CDR3 runs to 13 residues. In DNA form, the CDR3 reads TGCGCCAGTAGGGGCTCCATGAACACTGAAGCTTTCTTT. This codes for CASRGSMNTEAFF.

CDR3 sequence reads: CASSTGRTQGDYEQYF. The CDR3 DNA reads TGTGCCAGCAGTACCGGCAGGACCCAGGGGGACTACGAGCAGTACTTC. The V call is TRBV2, the J call TRBJ2-7, with TRBD1 matching over 7 bases. After removal of 5 bases from V and 3 bases from J, the junction contained 13 bases not matched to a gene. The germline V gene encodes CDR1 SNHLY and CDR2 FYNNEI. This CDR3 has 16 amino acids.

This chain connects TRBV19 to TRBJ2-3; 11 bases are shared with TRBD2. Trimming removed 11 bases from V and 5 bases from J; junction bases left unmatched: 9. The length of the CDR3 is 14 residues. Germline loops: CDR1 LNHDA, CDR2 SQIVND (reference sequence). CDR3 protein: CAPPSGLAGDTQYF. The DNA of the CDR3 is TGTGCCCCACCCTCCGGACTAGCGGGAGATACGCAGTATTTT.

The V and J genes are TRBV5-1 and TRBJ1-2; D uncertain. There are 12 residues in the CDR3. Germline loops: CDR1 SGHRS, CDR2 YFSETQ. The ends were cut back, 1 base at V and 5 bases at J, with 6 bases in the middle. The CDR3, as DNA: TGCGCCAGCAGCTTGACGAGATATGGCTACACCTTC. Its translation: CASSLTRYGYTF.